This T cell receptor beta chain originates from a study of CD8 T cells in ankylosing spondylitis. Overall study results and limits: Earlier authors reported some of these motif variants in reactive arthritis synovial fluid and blood. Apparently characteristic of ankylosing spondylitis blood was a TCR beta motif (roughly eight highly homologous variants).

V dropped 6 bases and J dropped 5; count of bases not matched to a gene: 4. Germline assignment: CDR1 SQVTM and CDR2 ANQGSEA. The CDR3 is 13 residues long. 5'-RACE, quantitative and with molecular barcodes, yielded the TCR beta libraries. TCRdb processed the 5' RACE reads anew with MiXCR; each CDR3 protein has one entry. Counted here are approximately 540,000 distinct CDR3 sequences, roughly an eighth occurring once; the ten biggest clones make up about 6.8%. A few counts support this clonotype. What it binds is unknown. What was sequenced was blood, either unsorted or a sorted T cell fraction (not recorded which). The rearrangement links TRBV29-1 to TRBJ1-1; 12 bases match TRBD1. This TCR was sampled from a male donor with ankylosing spondylitis. CDR3 in amino acids: CSVTGQGATEAFF. The CDR3 DNA reads TGCAGCGTAACGGGACAGGGGGCGACTGAAGCTTTCTTT.